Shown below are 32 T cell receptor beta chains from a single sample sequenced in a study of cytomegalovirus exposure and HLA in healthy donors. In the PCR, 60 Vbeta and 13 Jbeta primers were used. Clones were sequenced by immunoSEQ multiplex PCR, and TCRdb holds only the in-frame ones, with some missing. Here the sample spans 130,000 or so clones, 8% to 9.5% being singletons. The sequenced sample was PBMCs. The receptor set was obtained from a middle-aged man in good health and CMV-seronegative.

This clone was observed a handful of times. In nucleotides, the CDR3 is TGTGCCAGCAGCTCACGGAATTCACCCCTCCACTTT. Its translation: CASSSRNSPLHF. The rearrangement uses TRBV7-9 and TRBJ1-6; D is ambiguous. V was clipped by 4 bases and J by 7 bases, with 5 bases between them. The V gene's germline CDR1 is SEHNR and CDR2 FQNEAQ (reference sequence). The CDR3 has 12 residues.

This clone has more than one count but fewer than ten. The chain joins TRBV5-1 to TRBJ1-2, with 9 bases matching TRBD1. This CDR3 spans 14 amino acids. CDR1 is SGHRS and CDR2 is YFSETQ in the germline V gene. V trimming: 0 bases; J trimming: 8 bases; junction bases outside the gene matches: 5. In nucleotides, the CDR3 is TGCGCCAGCAGCTTGGATCGACAGGGGGGAGGCTACACCTTC. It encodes CASSLDRQGGGYTF.

CDR3 residues: CASSRDRGKYEQYF. In DNA form, the CDR3 reads TGTGCCAGCAGCCGGGACAGGGGAAAGTACGAGCAGTACTTC. The rearrangement joins TRBV13 to TRBJ2-7; 10 bases map to TRBD1. V was clipped by 5 bases and J by 4 bases; unmatched bases: 5. Germline CDR1 and CDR2: PRHDT and FYEKMQ (reference sequence). This CDR3 has 14 amino acids.

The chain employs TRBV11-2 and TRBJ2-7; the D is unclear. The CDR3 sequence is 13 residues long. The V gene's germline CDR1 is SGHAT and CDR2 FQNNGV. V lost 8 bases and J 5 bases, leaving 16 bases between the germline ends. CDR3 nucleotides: TGTGCCAGCTCCCGCCTACCCACTAACGAGCAGTACTTC. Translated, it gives CASSRLPTNEQYF.

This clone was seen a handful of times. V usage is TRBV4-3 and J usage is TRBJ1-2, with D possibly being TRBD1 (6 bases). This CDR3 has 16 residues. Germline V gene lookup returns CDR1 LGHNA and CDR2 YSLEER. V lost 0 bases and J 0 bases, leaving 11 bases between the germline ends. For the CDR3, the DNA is TGCGCCAGCAGCCAAGACCGGACAGCTTCTAACTATGGCTACACCTTC. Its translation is CASSQDRTASNYGYTF.

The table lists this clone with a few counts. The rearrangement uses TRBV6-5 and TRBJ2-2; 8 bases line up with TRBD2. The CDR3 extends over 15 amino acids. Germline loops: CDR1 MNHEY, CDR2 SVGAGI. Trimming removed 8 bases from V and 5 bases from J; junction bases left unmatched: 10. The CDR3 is CASRTPGGRTGELFF. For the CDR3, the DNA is TGTGCCAGCCGCACCCCGGGAGGGCGAACCGGGGAGCTGTTTTTT.

The CDR3 is CASSLGGLDRHLAYEQYF. CDR3 bases: TGTGCCAGCAGCTTAGGGGGATTGGACAGGCACCTGGCCTACGAGCAGTACTTC. This chain uses TRBV7-9 with TRBJ2-5; 7 nucleotides line up with TRBD1. The J call is in doubt because the DNA end fits TRBJ2-7 better. The CDR3 is 18 amino acids. CDR1 is SEHNR, CDR2 FQNEAQ, per germline (reference sequence).

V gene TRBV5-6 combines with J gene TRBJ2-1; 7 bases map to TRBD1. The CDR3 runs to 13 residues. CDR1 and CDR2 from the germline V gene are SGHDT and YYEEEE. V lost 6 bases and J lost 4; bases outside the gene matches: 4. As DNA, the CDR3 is TGTGCCAGCAAAGGGGGACAGTACAATGAGCAGTTCTTC. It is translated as CASKGGQYNEQFF.

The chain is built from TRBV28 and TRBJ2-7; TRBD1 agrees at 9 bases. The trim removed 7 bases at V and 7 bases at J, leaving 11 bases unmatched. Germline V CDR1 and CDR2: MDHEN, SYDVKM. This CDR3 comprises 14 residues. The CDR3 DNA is TGTGCCAGCAAGGGGGACAGGGAGTTGCGGGAGCAGTACTTC. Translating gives CASKGDRELREQYF.

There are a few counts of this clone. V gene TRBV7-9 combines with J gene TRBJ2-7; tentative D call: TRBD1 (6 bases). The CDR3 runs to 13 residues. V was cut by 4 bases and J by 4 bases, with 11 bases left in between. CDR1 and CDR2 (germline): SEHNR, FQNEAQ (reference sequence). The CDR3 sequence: CASSSWDIYEQYF. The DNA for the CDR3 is TGTGCCAGCAGCTCTTGGGACATTTACGAGCAGTACTTC.

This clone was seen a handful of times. The CDR3 DNA sequence: TGCGCCAGCAGCCCCCTTTGGGGGGGCACTAATGAAAAACTGTTTTTT. This translates into CASSPLWGGTNEKLFF. The chain is built from TRBV5-1 and TRBJ1-4; the D gene is possibly TRBD1 (6 bases). From germline, CDR1 is SGHRS and CDR2 YFSETQ. Between the trimmed V and J ends, which lost 4 bases and 2 bases, there was a span of 15 bases. CDR3 length: 16 residues.

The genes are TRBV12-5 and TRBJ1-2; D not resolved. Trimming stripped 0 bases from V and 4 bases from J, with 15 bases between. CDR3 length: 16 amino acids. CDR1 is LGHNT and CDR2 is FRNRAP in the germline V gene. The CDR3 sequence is CASGLVLAGGGYGYTF. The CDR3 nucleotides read TGTGCTAGTGGTTTGGTACTCGCAGGCGGAGGCTATGGCTACACCTTC.

CDR3 sequence reads: CASSLGVSGGLSEQFF. The CDR3 nucleotides read TGTGCCAGCAGCTTAGGTGTTAGCGGGGGGTTGAGTGAGCAGTTCTTC. The rearrangement links TRBV13 to TRBJ2-1, with 10 bases aligning to TRBD2. After removal of 0 bases from V and 9 bases from J, the junction contained 8 bases not matched to a gene. CDR1 and CDR2 from the germline V gene are PRHDT and FYEKMQ (reference sequence). The CDR3 is made up of 16 amino acids.

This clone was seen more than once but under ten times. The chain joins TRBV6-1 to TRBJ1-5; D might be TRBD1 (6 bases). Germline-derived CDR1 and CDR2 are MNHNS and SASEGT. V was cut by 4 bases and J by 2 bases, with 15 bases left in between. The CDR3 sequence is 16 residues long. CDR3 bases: TGTGCCAGCAGTGGGACAGTACCCAGGGGCAATCAGCCCCAGCATTTT. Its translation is CASSGTVPRGNQPQHF.

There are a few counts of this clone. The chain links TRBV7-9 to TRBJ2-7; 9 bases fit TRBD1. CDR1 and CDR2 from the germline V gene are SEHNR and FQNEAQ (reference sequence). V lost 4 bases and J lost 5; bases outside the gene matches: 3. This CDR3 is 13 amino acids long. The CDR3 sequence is CASSWGQGHEQYF. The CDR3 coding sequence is TGTGCCAGCAGCTGGGGACAGGGCCACGAGCAGTACTTC.

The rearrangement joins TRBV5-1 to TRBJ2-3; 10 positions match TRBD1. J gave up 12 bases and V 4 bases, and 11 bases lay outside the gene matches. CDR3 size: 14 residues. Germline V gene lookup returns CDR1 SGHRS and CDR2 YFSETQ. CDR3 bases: TGCGCCAGCAGCCCGGGACAGGGGCCCATTTCACAGTATTTT. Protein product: CASSPGQGPISQYF.

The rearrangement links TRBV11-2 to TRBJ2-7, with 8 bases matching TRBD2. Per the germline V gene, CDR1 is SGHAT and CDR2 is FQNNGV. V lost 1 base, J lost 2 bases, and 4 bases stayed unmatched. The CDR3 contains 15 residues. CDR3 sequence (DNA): TGTGCCAGCAGCTTAGTTCCGGGACTAGCCTACGAGCAGTACTTC. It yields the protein CASSLVPGLAYEQYF.

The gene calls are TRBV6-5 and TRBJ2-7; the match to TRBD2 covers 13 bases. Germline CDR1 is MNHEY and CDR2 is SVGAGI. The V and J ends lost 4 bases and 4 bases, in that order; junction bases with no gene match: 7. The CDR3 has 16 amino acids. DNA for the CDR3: TGTGCCAGCAGTTTACTAGGGACTAGCGGGGCTTACGAGCAGTACTTC. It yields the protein CASSLLGTSGAYEQYF.

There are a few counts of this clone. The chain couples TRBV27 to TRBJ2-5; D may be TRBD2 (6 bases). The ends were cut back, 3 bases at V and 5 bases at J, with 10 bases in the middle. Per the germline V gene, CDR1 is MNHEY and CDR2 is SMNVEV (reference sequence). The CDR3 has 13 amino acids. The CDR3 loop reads CASSLAGRETQYF. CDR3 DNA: TGTGCCAGCAGTTTGGCGGGGCGGGAGACCCAGTACTTC.

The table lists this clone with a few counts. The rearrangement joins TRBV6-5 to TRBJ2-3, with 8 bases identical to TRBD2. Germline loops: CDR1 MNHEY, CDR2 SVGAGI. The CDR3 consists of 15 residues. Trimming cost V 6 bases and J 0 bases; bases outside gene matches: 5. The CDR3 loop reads CASSLAGASTDTQYF. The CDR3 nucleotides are TGTGCCAGCAGCCTAGCGGGCGCAAGCACAGATACGCAGTATTTT.

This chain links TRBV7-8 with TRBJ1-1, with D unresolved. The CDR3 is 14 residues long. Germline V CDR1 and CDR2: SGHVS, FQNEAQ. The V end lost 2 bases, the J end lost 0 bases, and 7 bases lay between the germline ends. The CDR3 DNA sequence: TGTGCCAGCAGCTTAAAGAGGGTGAACACTGAAGCTTTCTTT. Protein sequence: CASSLKRVNTEAFF.

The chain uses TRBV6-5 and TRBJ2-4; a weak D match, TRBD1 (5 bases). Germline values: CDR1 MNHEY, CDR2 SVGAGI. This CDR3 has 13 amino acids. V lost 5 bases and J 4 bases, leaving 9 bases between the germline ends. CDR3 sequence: CASSETVKNIQYF. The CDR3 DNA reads TGTGCCAGCAGTGAGACAGTGAAAAACATTCAGTACTTC.

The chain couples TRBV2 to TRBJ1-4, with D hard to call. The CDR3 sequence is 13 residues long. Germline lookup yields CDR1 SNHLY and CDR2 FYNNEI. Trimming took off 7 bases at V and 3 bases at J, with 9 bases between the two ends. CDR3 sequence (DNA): TGTGCCAGCACTTGGAGGTCTAATGAAAAACTGTTTTTT. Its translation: CASTWRSNEKLFF.

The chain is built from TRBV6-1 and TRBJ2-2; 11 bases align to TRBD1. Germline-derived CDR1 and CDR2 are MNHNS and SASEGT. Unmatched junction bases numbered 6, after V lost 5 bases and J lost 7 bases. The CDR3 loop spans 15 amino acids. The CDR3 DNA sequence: TGTGCCAGCAGTCCTCGGACAGGGGGCGGCGGGGAGCTGTTTTTT. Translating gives CASSPRTGGGGELFF.

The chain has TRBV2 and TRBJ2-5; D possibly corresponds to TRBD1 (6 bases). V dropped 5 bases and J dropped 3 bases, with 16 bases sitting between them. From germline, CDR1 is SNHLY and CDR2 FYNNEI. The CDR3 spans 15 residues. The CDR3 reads CASSLEQEGEETQYF. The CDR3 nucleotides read TGTGCCAGCAGTTTGGAACAAGAGGGGGAAGAGACCCAGTACTTC.

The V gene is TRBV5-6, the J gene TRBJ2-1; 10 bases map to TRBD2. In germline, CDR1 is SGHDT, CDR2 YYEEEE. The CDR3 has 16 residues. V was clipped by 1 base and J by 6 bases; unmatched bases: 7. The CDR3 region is CASSLIRASGGNEQFF. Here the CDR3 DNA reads TGTGCCAGCAGCTTGATTCGGGCTAGCGGGGGCAATGAGCAGTTCTTC.

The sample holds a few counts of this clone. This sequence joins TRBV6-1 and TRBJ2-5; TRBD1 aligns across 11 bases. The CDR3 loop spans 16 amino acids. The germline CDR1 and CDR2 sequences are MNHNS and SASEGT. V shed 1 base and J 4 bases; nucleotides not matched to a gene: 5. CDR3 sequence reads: CASSEGTGGAGETQYF. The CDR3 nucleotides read TGTGCCAGCAGTGAAGGGACAGGGGGCGCGGGAGAGACCCAGTACTTC.

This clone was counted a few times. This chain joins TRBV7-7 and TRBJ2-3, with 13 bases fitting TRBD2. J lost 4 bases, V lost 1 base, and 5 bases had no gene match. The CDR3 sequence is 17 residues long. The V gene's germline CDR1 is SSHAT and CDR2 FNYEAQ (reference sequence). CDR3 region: CASSLGLAGGDADTQYF. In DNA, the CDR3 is TGTGCCAGCAGCTTAGGACTAGCGGGGGGCGACGCAGATACGCAGTATTTT.

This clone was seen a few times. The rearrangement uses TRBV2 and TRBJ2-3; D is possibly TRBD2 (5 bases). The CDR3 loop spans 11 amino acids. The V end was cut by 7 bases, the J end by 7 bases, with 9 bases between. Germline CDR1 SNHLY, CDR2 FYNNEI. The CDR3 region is CASKASYTQYF. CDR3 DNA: TGTGCCAGCAAAGCTAGCTATACGCAGTATTTT.

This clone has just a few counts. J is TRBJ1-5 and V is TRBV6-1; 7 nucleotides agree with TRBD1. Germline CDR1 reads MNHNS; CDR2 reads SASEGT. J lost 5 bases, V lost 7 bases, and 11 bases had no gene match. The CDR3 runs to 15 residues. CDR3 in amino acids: CASKGLTGYDQPQHF. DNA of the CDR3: TGTGCCAGCAAAGGCCTGACAGGGTATGATCAGCCCCAGCATTTT.

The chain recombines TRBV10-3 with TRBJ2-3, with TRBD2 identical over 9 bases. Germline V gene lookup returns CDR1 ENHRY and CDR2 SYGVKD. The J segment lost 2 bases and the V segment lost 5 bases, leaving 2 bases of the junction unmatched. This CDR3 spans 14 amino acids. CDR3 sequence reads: CAISLAGPTDTQYF. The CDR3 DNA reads TGTGCCATCAGTCTAGCGGGGCCCACAGATACGCAGTATTTT.

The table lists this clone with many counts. DNA for the CDR3: TGTGCCAGCAGTTACTCCGGACAGGGGTGGTACGAGCAGTACTTC. Its translation is CASSYSGQGWYEQYF. The chain has TRBV6-6 and TRBJ2-7; 9 bases line up with TRBD1. CDR1 MNHNY and CDR2 SVGAGI come from the germline V gene (reference sequence). V gave up 0 bases and J gave up 4 bases; unmatched junction bases: 4. The length of the CDR3 is 15 residues.